This is a list of T cell receptor beta chains from one sample in a study of blood T cell repertoires in COVID-19. Using immunoSEQ multiplex PCR, the repertoire was profiled, and TCRdb retains in-frame clones only, with some absent. The sample yields 75,000 or so clones, nearly 90% seen once. The material sequenced was peripheral blood. These TCRs come from a man aged 70 or older with acute or convalescent COVID-19. Both conserved end residues are part of each CDR3. The D gene is left open where the match is weak. The size entry is marked missing in some rows and otherwise reads once, few, many or a size class.

d_call: TRBD2; j_call: TRBJ2-7; clone_size: -; v_call: TRBV5-1; cdr3_nt: TGCGCCAGCAGCTTACTAGCGGGGGAGCAGTACTTC; cdr3_aa: CASSLLAGEQYF
d_call: TRBD2; j_call: TRBJ2-7; clone_size: -; v_call: TRBV7-6; cdr3_nt: TGTGCCAGCAGCCGACTAGCGGGAGGCGGGTACGAGCAGTACTTC; cdr3_aa: CASSRLAGGGYEQYF
d_call: -; j_call: TRBJ2-1; clone_size: -; v_call: TRBV4-1; cdr3_nt: TGCGCCAGCAGCCAAGGGCCGGGAGCTAGCTACAATGAGCAGTTCTTC; cdr3_aa: CASSQGPGASYNEQFF
d_call: TRBD2; j_call: TRBJ2-1; clone_size: -; v_call: TRBV11-2; cdr3_nt: TGTGCCAGCAGCTTAGAACGAGGACTAGCGGGCGGAAATGAGCAGTTCTTC; cdr3_aa: CASSLERGLAGGNEQFF
d_call: -; j_call: TRBJ1-1; clone_size: -; v_call: TRBV25-1; cdr3_nt: TGTGCCAGCAGTGAAGGCCTGGAGGCGGCTTTCTTT; cdr3_aa: CASSEGLEAAFF
d_call: -; j_call: TRBJ1-4; clone_size: -; v_call: TRBV4-1; cdr3_nt: TGCGCCAGCAGCCAGGCCTCCCTCGGGGAAAAACTGTTTTTT; cdr3_aa: CASSQASLGEKLFF
d_call: -; j_call: TRBJ1-6; clone_size: -; v_call: TRBV27; cdr3_nt: TGTGCCAGCAGTTTATCTTGGGGGCGAACGATGGTTTTCTCCTATAATTCACCCCTCCACTTT; cdr3_aa: CASSLSWGRTMVFSYNSPLHF
d_call: TRBD2; j_call: TRBJ2-5; clone_size: -; v_call: TRBV7-9; cdr3_nt: TGTGCCAGCAGCCCGGGACTATCTCGGCAAGAGACCCAGTACTTC; cdr3_aa: CASSPGLSRQETQYF
d_call: -; j_call: TRBJ1-1; clone_size: -; v_call: TRBV12-3/TRBV12-4; cdr3_nt: TGTGCCAGCAGTTTAAAAGGGGGAGCGGCTTTCTTT; cdr3_aa: CASSLKGGAAFF
d_call: -; j_call: TRBJ1-5; clone_size: once; v_call: TRBV12-3/TRBV12-4; cdr3_nt: TGTGCCAGCACCATCGCGGAGGATCAGCCCCAGCATTTT; cdr3_aa: CASTIAEDQPQHF
d_call: -; j_call: TRBJ1-6; clone_size: -; v_call: TRBV27; cdr3_nt: TGTGCCAGCAGCGACAGAGACAGCCATTCACCCCTCCACTTT; cdr3_aa: CASSDRDSHSPLHF
d_call: -; j_call: TRBJ2-4; clone_size: -; v_call: TRBV6-2/TRBV6-3; cdr3_nt: TGTGCCAGCAGTCTAGCCAAAAACATTCAGTACTTC; cdr3_aa: CASSLAKNIQYF
d_call: -; j_call: TRBJ1-5; clone_size: few; v_call: TRBV19; cdr3_nt: TGTGCCAGTAGCCATCAGCAGGGCAATCAGCCCCAGCATTTT; cdr3_aa: CASSHQQGNQPQHF
d_call: TRBD1; j_call: TRBJ2-1; clone_size: -; v_call: TRBV5-1; cdr3_nt: TGCGCCAGCAGGCAATCGACAGGGTCGGCGTACAATGAGCAGTTCTTC; cdr3_aa: CASRQSTGSAYNEQFF
d_call: -; j_call: TRBJ1-1; clone_size: -; v_call: TRBV6-2/TRBV6-3; cdr3_nt: TGTGCCAGCAGCCTCGCCGCCGGTGGGAGTAACGCTTTCTTT; cdr3_aa: CASSLAAGGSNAFF